This entry describes one T cell receptor (beta chain). What it recognizes is unknown. This sample is drawn from a study of cytomegalovirus exposure and HLA in healthy donors. Findings and caveats of the study: Later, an analysis showed that TCR beta chains associated with HLA were more clonally expanded than others that were equally common. Cytomegalovirus association was listed for approximately 150 TCR beta chains. Reports described diagnosis of cytomegalovirus status by the classifier as highly specific and sensitive.

The PCR contained 60 Vbeta and 13 Jbeta primers. Libraries were prepared by immunoSEQ multiplex PCR; TCRdb keeps only in-frame clonotypes and omits some of them. The sample records about 120,000 clones, about 73% being singletons. CDR3 length equals 15 residues. Per the germline V gene, CDR1 is KGHSH and CDR2 is LQKENI. V shed 2 bases, J shed 4 bases, and the junction held 5 bases outside the gene matches. This receptor was obtained from a woman in her twenties or thirties in good health and CMV-seropositive. The V call is TRBV18, the J call TRBJ1-1, with 9 nucleotides matching TRBD1. Sequences were obtained from PBMCs. The CDR3 sequence is CASSPGTGRITEAFF. CDR3 bases: TGTGCCAGCTCACCAGGGACAGGGAGGATCACTGAAGCTTTCTTT.